The 5 T cell receptor beta chains presented below share a single source sample, sequenced in a study of prognosis after radiotherapy for stage I lung cancer. Multiplex PCR in two rounds served to amplify TCR beta CDR3 from genomic DNA. First-round PCR employed TRBV- and TRBJ-specific primers for each gene. Via MiXCR, TCRdb re-called the multiplex PCR reads, giving one row per CDR3 protein. Among 14,000 or so distinct CDR3 sequences, less than 35% were seen once, and the ten largest hold 10% to 15%. The starting material was PBMCs, obtained before or after stereotactic body radiation therapy (not recorded which). The receptors originated from a donor aged 50 or older with non-small cell lung cancer.

This clonotype is labeled as medium-sized. The chain has TRBV27 and TRBJ2-2; D is tentatively TRBD1 or TRBD2 (6 bases each). V lost 5 bases and J 6 bases, leaving 16 bases between the germline ends. The germline V gene has CDR1 MNHEY and CDR2 SMNVEV (reference sequence). There are 15 residues in the CDR3. CDR3 amino acids: CASSPGLGGPGELFF. In nucleotides, the CDR3 is TGTGCCAGCAGTCCAGGGTTAGGGGGGCCCGGGGAGCTGTTTTTT.

This clonotype has a count of ten or more. The genes are TRBV5-5 and TRBJ1-5; no clear D. V gave up 4 bases and J gave up 4 bases, with 15 bases separating them. This CDR3 region has 15 residues. Germline CDR1 and CDR2: SGHKS and YYEKEE (reference sequence). The CDR3 here is CASSRAMIGNQPQHF. As DNA, the CDR3 is TGTGCCAGCAGCCGAGCAATGATCGGGAATCAGCCCCAGCATTTT.

This clonotype was seen many times. This chain links TRBV20-1 with TRBJ1-1; the D gene is possibly TRBD1 (6 bases). Germline loops: CDR1 DFQATT, CDR2 SNEGSKA (reference sequence). CDR3 length equals 16 residues. With 5 bases removed from V and 6 bases from J, the gap between germline ends came to 25 bases. The DNA for the CDR3 is TGCAGTGCTGATGATCCGACAGGCGAATCGTATGCTGAAGCTTTCTTT. Translation: CSADDPTGESYAEAFF.

This clonotype was seen ten or more times. The chain joins TRBV12-3 or TRBV12-4 to TRBJ2-1, with TRBD2 matching 7 bases. There are 16 residues in the CDR3. The ends lost 6 bases at V and 6 bases at J; junction bases unmatched: 14. The CDR3 DNA reads TGTGCCAGCAGCTTGGGTGGCGGGAGTGGGTTCAATGAGCAGTTCTTC. Amino acid sequence: CASSLGGGSGFNEQFF.

This clonotype was observed a single time. This rearrangement joins TRBV27 to TRBJ2-2, with a tentative D call TRBD2 (6 bases). This CDR3 is 13 amino acids long. The germline CDR1 and CDR2 sequences are MNHEY and SMNVEV (reference sequence). Trimming removed 8 bases at V and 8 bases at J, with 15 bases between. The CDR3 DNA reads as TGTGCCAGCCGATCACGGAGGGGTGGGGAGCTGTTTTTT. Its translation: CASRSRRGGELFF.